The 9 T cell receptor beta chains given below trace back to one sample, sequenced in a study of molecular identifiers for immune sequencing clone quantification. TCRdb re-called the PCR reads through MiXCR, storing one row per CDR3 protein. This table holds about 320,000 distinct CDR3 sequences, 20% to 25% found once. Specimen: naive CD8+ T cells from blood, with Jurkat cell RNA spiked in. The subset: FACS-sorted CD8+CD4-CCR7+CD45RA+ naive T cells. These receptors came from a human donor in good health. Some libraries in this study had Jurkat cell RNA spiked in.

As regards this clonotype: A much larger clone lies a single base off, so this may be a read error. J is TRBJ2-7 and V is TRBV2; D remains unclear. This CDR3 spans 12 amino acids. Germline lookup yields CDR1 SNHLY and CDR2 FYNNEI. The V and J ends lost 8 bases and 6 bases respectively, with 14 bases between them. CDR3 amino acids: CASGPLGSEQYF. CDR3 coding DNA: TGTGCCAGCGGTCCTCTAGGATCCGAGCAGTACTTC.

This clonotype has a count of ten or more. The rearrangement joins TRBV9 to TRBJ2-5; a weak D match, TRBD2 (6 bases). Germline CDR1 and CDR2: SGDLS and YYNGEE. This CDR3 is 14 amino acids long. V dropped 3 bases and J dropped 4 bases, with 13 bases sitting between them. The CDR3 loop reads CASSDGLALETQYF. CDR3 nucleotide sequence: TGTGCCAGCAGCGACGGGCTAGCGCTAGAGACCCAGTACTTC. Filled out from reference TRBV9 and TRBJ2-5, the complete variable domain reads DSGVTQTPKHLITATGQRVTLRCSPRSGDLSVYWYQQSLDQGLQFLIQYYNGEERAKGNILERFSAQQFPDLHSELNLSSLELGDSALYFCASSDGLALETQYFGPGTRLLVL.

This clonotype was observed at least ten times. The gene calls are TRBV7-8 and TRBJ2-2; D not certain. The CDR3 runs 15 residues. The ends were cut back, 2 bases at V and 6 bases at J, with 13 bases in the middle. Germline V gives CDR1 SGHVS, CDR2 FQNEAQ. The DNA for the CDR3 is TGTGCCAGCAGCTTAAACGAGGTGCGAGCCGGGGAGCTGTTTTTT. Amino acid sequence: CASSLNEVRAGELFF.

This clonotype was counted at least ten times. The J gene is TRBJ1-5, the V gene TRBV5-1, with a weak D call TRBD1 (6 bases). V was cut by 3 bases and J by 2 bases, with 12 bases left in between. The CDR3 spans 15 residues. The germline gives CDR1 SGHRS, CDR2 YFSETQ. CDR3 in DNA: TGCGCCAGCAGCTCGGGGGAGGGGGGCAATCAGCCCCAGCATTTT. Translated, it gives CASSSGEGGNQPQHF. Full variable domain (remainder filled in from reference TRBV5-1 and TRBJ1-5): KAGVTQTPRYLIKTRGQQVTLSCSPISGHRSVSWYQQTPGQGLQFLFEYFSETQRNKGNFPGRFSGRQFSNSRSEMNVSTLELGDSALYLCASSSGEGGNQPQHFGDGTRLSIL.

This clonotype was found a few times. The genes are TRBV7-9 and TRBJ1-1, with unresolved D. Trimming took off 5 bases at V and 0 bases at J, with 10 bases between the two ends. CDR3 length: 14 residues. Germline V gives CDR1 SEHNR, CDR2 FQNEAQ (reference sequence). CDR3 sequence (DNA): TGTGCCAGCAGCCCCCTTGGCTTGAACACTGAAGCTTTCTTT. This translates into CASSPLGLNTEAFF. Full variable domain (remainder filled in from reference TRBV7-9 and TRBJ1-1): DTGVSQNPRHKITKRGQNVTFRCDPISEHNRLYWYRQTLGQGPEFLTYFQNEAQLEKSRLLSDRFSAERPKGSFSTLEIQRTEQGDSAMYLCASSPLGLNTEAFFGQGTRLTVV.

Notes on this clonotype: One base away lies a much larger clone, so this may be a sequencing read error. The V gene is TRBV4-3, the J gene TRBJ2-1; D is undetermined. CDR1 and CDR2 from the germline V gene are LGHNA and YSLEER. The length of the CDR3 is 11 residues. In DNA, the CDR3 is TGCGCCGGCAGCCTCGGCGGTGAGCAGTTCTTC. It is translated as CAGSLGGEQFF.

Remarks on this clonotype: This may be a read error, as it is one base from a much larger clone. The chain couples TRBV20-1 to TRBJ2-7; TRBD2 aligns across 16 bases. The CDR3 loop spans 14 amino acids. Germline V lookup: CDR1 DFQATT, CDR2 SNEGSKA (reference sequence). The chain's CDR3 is CSAAGTSGRAEQCF. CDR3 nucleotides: TGCAGTGCTGCCGGGACTAGCGGGAGGGCCGAGCAGTGCTTC.

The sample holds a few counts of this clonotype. CDR3 sequence (DNA): TGTGCCAGCAGCCAAATCGGGACTAGCGGGAGTGGATGGGGAGAGACCCAGTACTTC. Translated: CASSQIGTSGSGWGETQYF. This sequence joins TRBV11-2 and TRBJ2-5, with TRBD2 matching 14 bases. The V and J ends lost 5 bases and 4 bases, in that order; junction bases with no gene match: 15. The germline V gene encodes CDR1 SGHAT and CDR2 FQNNGV. The CDR3 has 19 residues.

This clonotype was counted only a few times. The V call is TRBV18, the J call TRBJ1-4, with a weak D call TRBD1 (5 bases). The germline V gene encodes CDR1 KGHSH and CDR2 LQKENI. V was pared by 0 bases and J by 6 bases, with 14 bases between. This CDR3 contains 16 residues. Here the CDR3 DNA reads TGTGCCAGCTCACCACCCCCCGGGGTGGGGGATGAAAAACTGTTTTTT. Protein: CASSPPPGVGDEKLFF.